This paragraph reports one T cell receptor beta chain. TCRdb independently ran MiXCR on the RT-PCR reads; one entry per CDR3 protein. The table includes more than 550,000 distinct CDR3 sequences, approximately 14% detected once. CDR1 is MNHEY, CDR2 SVGAGI, per germline. The CDR3 covers 16 residues. V lost 6 bases and J lost 9; bases outside the gene matches: 16. Input material: memory CD4+ T cells from blood. The genes are TRBV6-5 and TRBJ2-7, with TRBD1 identical over 11 bases. The clonotype comes from a female donor in good health, serving as a healthy control. CDR3 region: CASSSTGQGAVSGQYF. CDR3 bases: TGTGCCAGCAGCAGTACCGGACAGGGGGCGGTGTCAGGGCAGTACTTC.